These 20 T cell receptor beta chains share one sample of origin, sequenced in a study. Here immunoSEQ multiplex PCR was the method, and the copy in TCRdb shows in-frame clones only, minus some. The table lists 45,000 to 60,000 clones, approximately 93% of them singletons, with roughly a tenth in the top ten. Sequenced material: PBMCs. Every receptor here comes from a man between 40 and 49 years old with rheumatoid arthritis.

CDR3 sequence (DNA): TGTGCCAGCAGCGTACAGGGGAACTCCTACAATGAGCAGTTCTTC. Protein: CASSVQGNSYNEQFF. V and J are TRBV9 and TRBJ2-1; D might be TRBD1 (6 bases). Germline V lookup: CDR1 SGDLS, CDR2 YYNGEE. This CDR3 contains 15 residues. Trimming removed 1 base from V and 0 bases from J, with 8 bases in between.

The rearrangement uses TRBV21-1 and TRBJ1-4. TRBV21-1 has pseudogene status. The CDR3 contains 15 residues. The DNA for the CDR3 is TGTGCCAGCAGCAAAGATGGAGTTATCGGTGAAAAACTGTTTTTT. It codes for CASSKDGVIGEKLFF.

This chain links TRBV3-1 (or the pseudogene TRBV3-2) with TRBJ2-2; 11 positions agree with TRBD2. V gave up 3 bases and J gave up 1 base; unmatched junction bases: 7. Germline V gene lookup returns CDR1 LGHDT and CDR2 YNNKEL (reference sequence). CDR3 length equals 18 residues. The CDR3 reads CASSHPVGLAVNTGELFF. CDR3 sequence (DNA): TGTGCCAGCAGCCATCCCGTGGGACTAGCGGTGAACACCGGGGAGCTGTTTTTT.

The rearrangement links TRBV3-1 (or the pseudogene TRBV3-2) to TRBJ2-7; 9 positions agree with TRBD1. V shed 2 bases, J shed 2 bases, and the junction held 1 base outside the gene matches. Germline loops: CDR1 LGHDT, CDR2 YNNKEL (reference sequence). There are 14 residues in the CDR3. The CDR3 is CASSQRDRAYEQYF. The CDR3 coding sequence is TGTGCCAGCAGCCAACGGGACAGGGCCTACGAGCAGTACTTC.

This rearrangement joins TRBV9 to TRBJ1-4; TRBD1 matches at 11 bases. The junction had 10 bases not matched to a gene; V was cut back by 3 bases and J by 0 bases. CDR3 length: 19 residues. Germline CDR1 is SGDLS and CDR2 is YYNGEE. The CDR3 here is CASSEGTGGRGTTNEKLFF. CDR3 in DNA: TGTGCCAGCAGCGAAGGGACAGGGGGTCGGGGAACAACTAATGAAAAACTGTTTTTT.

The V call is TRBV30, the J call TRBJ1-5; D is undetermined. Per the germline V gene, CDR1 is GTSNPN and CDR2 is SVGIG (reference sequence). Trimming pared 2 bases from V and 4 bases from J, leaving 9 bases between. This CDR3 has 13 amino acids. The CDR3 sequence: CAWSRRINQPQHF. The CDR3 DNA follows: TGTGCCTGGAGTCGGCGAATAAATCAGCCCCAGCATTTT.

The V call is TRBV11-3, the J call TRBJ2-1; D is ambiguous. This CDR3 has 13 amino acids. Germline V lookup: CDR1 SGHNT, CDR2 YENEEA. Trimming shortened V by 0 bases and J by 9 bases, and 9 bases separated the two germline ends. CDR3 protein: CASSLDRRGEQFF. CDR3 DNA sequence: TGTGCCAGCAGCTTAGACAGGAGAGGTGAGCAGTTCTTC.

This chain joins TRBV19 and TRBJ1-4, with TRBD1 matching over 7 bases. The CDR3 is 14 residues long. Germline loops: CDR1 LNHDA, CDR2 SQIVND (reference sequence). The junction had 3 bases not matched to a gene; V was cut back by 1 base and J by 7 bases. The CDR3 region is CASSIAQGIEKLFF. CDR3 in DNA: TGTGCCAGTAGTATAGCACAGGGGATTGAAAAACTGTTTTTT.

This clone appeared once. J is TRBJ2-7 and V is TRBV5-1; a weak D match, TRBD1 (6 bases). Germline CDR1 reads SGHRS; CDR2 reads YFSETQ. With 1 base removed from V and 0 bases from J, the gap between germline ends came to 11 bases. CDR3 size: 15 residues. For the CDR3, the DNA is TGCGCCAGCAGCTTGATAGGACAGTCCTCCTACGAGCAGTACTTC. It specifies CASSLIGQSSYEQYF. Based on the CDR3 plus reference TRBV5-1 and TRBJ2-7, the full variable domain is KAGVTQTPRYLIKTRGQQVTLSCSPISGHRSVSWYQQTPGQGLQFLFEYFSETQRNKGNFPGRFSGRQFSNSRSEMNVSTLELGDSALYLCASSLIGQSSYEQYFGPGTRLTVT.

This chain links TRBV14 with TRBJ2-5; TRBD2 matches 7 bases. CDR3 length equals 16 residues. The ends lost 6 bases at V and 1 base at J; junction bases unmatched: 11. Germline values: CDR1 SGHDN, CDR2 FVKESK. The CDR3 here is CASSRGLGFSQETQYF. In DNA, the CDR3 is TGTGCCAGCAGTCGTGGACTAGGCTTTTCCCAAGAGACCCAGTACTTC. Full variable domain (missing parts from reference TRBV14 and TRBJ2-5): EAGVTQFPSHSVIEKGQTVTLRCDPISGHDNLYWYRRVMGKEIKFLLHFVKESKQDESGMPNNRFLAERTGGTYSTLKVQPAELEDSGVYFCASSRGLGFSQETQYFGPGTRLLVL.

The genes are TRBV28 and TRBJ2-7, with 12 bases aligning to TRBD2. The germline V gene has CDR1 MDHEN and CDR2 SYDVKM. This CDR3 has 17 residues. V was pared by 5 bases and J by 5 bases, with 13 bases of the junction left unmatched. DNA of the CDR3: TGTGCCAGCAGTCCTCCCGTGCTAGCGGGAGGGATCCACGAGCAGTACTTC. Its protein product is CASSPPVLAGGIHEQYF.

V usage is TRBV4-2 and J usage is TRBJ2-7; D is unclear. Germline lookup yields CDR1 LGHNA and CDR2 YNFKEQ. V lost 3 bases to trimming and J lost 5 bases, with 14 bases between them. The CDR3 contains 14 residues. The CDR3 loop reads CASSQDETPDEQYF. DNA of the CDR3: TGTGCCAGCAGCCAGGACGAGACCCCCGACGAGCAGTACTTC.

The chain couples TRBV7-9 to TRBJ1-2; 8 bases are shared with TRBD1. CDR1 and CDR2 from the germline V gene are SEHNR and FQNEAQ (reference sequence). With V trimmed by 11 bases and J by 4 bases, 15 bases remained unmatched. The CDR3 contains 15 residues. The CDR3 is CASRPNQGAGYGYTF. CDR3 sequence (DNA): TGTGCCTCGCGCCCGAACCAGGGGGCCGGCTATGGCTACACCTTC. The entire variable domain, with the rest obtained from reference TRBV7-9 and TRBJ1-2, is as follows: DTGVSQNPRHKITKRGQNVTFRCDPISEHNRLYWYRQTLGQGPEFLTYFQNEAQLEKSRLLSDRFSAERPKGSFSTLEIQRTEQGDSAMYLCASRPNQGAGYGYTFGSGTRLTVV.

The chain has TRBV28 and TRBJ1-4; maybe TRBD1 (5 bases). V was pared by 5 bases and J by 7 bases, with 17 bases between. Germline lookup yields CDR1 MDHEN and CDR2 SYDVKM. CDR3 length: 15 amino acids. The CDR3 spells CASSPPRGDSEKLFF. The CDR3 DNA reads as TGTGCCAGCAGTCCCCCCCGAGGGGATAGTGAAAAACTGTTTTTT.

The rearrangement links TRBV12-5 to TRBJ1-1, with D unresolved. The germline CDR1 and CDR2 sequences are LGHNT and FRNRAP. The CDR3 sequence is 15 residues long. The ends were cut back, 6 bases at V and 1 base at J, with 15 bases in the middle. In DNA, the CDR3 is TGTGCTAGTGGCTTAAGGATCTCGTCGAACACTGAAGCTTTCTTT. As protein: CASGLRISSNTEAFF.

The chain links TRBV27 to TRBJ1-2; D uncertain. Trimming removed 4 bases from V and 6 bases from J, with 18 bases in between. The CDR3 sequence is 15 residues long. CDR1 is MNHEY, CDR2 SMNVEV, per germline (reference sequence). CDR3 coding DNA: TGTGCCAGCAGTTACATCGACGGAATCGGGAATGGCTACACCTTC. It translates to CASSYIDGIGNGYTF.

Only a few counts were recorded for this clone. V gene TRBV11-1 combines with J gene TRBJ1-1, with D perhaps matching TRBD1 (5 bases). The CDR3 has 14 residues. Germline CDR1 is SGHAT and CDR2 is FQDESV (reference sequence). Trimming shortened V by 5 bases and J by 7 bases, and 17 bases separated the two germline ends. This CDR3 reads CASSPLRGAVEAFF. CDR3 in DNA: TGTGCCAGCAGCCCGCTTAGGGGAGCCGTTGAAGCTTTCTTT.

V gene TRBV7-2 combines with J gene TRBJ1-6; TRBD1 matches at 8 bases. Germline V gene lookup returns CDR1 SGHTA and CDR2 FQGNSA. V was clipped by 3 bases and J by 8 bases; unmatched bases: 6. This CDR3 has 15 amino acids. CDR3 sequence reads: CASSLADREHSPLHF. The CDR3 DNA is TGTGCCAGCAGCTTGGCGGACAGGGAACATTCACCCCTCCACTTT.

This chain uses TRBV19 with TRBJ2-5; possibly TRBD1 for D (6 bases). Germline loops: CDR1 LNHDA, CDR2 SQIVND (reference sequence). The CDR3 spans 15 residues. The V end was cut by 4 bases, the J end by 5 bases, with 17 bases between. The CDR3 is CASSTRTAPAETQYF. The CDR3 DNA follows: TGTGCCAGTAGTACACGGACAGCTCCAGCGGAGACCCAGTACTTC.

CDR3: CSVVFLQGEDGNTIYF. CDR3 DNA: TGCAGCGTTGTTTTTCTCCAGGGAGAGGACGGAAACACCATATATTTT. The J gene is TRBJ1-3, the V gene TRBV29-1; TRBD1 might be the D (5 bases). Trimming took off 4 bases at V and 4 bases at J, with 20 bases between the two ends. The CDR3 runs 16 residues. CDR1 SQVTM and CDR2 ANQGSEA come from the germline V gene.